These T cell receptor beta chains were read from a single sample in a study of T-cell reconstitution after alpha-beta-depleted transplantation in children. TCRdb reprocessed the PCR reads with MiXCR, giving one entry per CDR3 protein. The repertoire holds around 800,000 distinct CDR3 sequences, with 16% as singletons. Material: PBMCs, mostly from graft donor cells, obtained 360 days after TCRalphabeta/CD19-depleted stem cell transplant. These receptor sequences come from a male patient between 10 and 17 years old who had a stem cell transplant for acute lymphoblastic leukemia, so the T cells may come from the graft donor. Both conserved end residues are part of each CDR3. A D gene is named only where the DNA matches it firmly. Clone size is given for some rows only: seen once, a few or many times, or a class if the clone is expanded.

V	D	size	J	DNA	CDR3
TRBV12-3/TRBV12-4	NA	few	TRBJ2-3	TGTGCCAGCAGTCTCATAAATACGCAGTATTTT	CASSLINTQYF
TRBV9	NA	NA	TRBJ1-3	TGTGCCAGCAGCGTAGGAATAGGGATTGGGAACACCATATATTTT	CASSVGIGIGNTIYF
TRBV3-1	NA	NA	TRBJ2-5	TGTGCCAGCAGCCAAGACTTGGGAGGCCCCGGGGAGACCCAGTACTTC	CASSQDLGGPGETQYF
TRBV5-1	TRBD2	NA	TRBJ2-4	TGCGCCAGCAGCTTGGCTGGGACTAGCAGACCAAACATTCAGTACTTC	CASSLAGTSRPNIQYF
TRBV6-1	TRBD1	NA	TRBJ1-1	TGTGCCAGCAGTATCGGGACAGGGGGTACATACACTGAAGCTTTCTTT	CASSIGTGGTYTEAFF
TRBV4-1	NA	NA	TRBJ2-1	TGCGCCAGCAGCCAACTATCCTGGTTAGGGGACCGCTCCTACAATGAGCAGTTCTTC	CASSQLSWLGDRSYNEQFF
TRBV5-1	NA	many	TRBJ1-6	TGCGCCAGCAGCTTTCCCGCCGACGGTTCACCCCTCCACTTT	CASSFPADGSPLHF
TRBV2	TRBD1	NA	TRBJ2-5	TGTGCCAGCACGGTCAGGGGGACCTCTCAAGAGACCCAGTACTTC	CASTVRGTSQETQYF
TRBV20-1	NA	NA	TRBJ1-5	TGCAGTGCTCTGGTGGGCAATCAGCCCCAGCATTTT	CSALVGNQPQHF
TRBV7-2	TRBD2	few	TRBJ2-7	TGTGCCAGCAGCAGAGGTCCCGGGGCGGGAGGTTACGAGCAGTACTTC	CASSRGPGAGGYEQYF
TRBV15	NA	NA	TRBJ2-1	TGTGCCACCAAGCAGGGAGCGGGCTCCTACAATGAGCAGTTCTTC	CATKQGAGSYNEQFF
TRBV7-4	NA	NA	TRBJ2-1	TGTGCCAGCAGCTCGGGACCCCTAGAGCATGAGCAGTTCTTC	CASSSGPLEHEQFF
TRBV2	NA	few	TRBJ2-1	TGTGCCAGCAGTGAAGGCCAAAGGGGGTACAATGAGCAGTTCTTC	CASSEGQRGYNEQFF
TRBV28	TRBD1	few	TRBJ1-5	TGTGCCAGCAGTCCACCCAGACAGGGACCCAATCAGCCCCAGCATTTT	CASSPPRQGPNQPQHF
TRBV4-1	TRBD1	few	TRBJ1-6	TGCGCCAGCAGCCAAGTCAGGGGGGATTCACCCCTCCACTTT	CASSQVRGDSPLHF
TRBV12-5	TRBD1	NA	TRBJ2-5	TGTGCTAGTGGGACCTCGACAGGGGTGGGGGAGACCCAGTACTTC	CASGTSTGVGETQYF
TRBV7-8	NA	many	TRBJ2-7	TGTGCCAGCACTACGGGACGCATCTCCTACGAGCAGTACTTC	CASTTGRISYEQYF
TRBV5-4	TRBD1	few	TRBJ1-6	TGTGCCAGCAGCAGCCGGACAGGGGGAGTTTCACCCCTCCACTTT	CASSSRTGGVSPLHF
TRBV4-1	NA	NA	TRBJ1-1	TGCGCCAGCAGCCAAGATAAGGGGAGCAGCCAACAAGCTTTCTTT	CASSQDKGSSQQAFF
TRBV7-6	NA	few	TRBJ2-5	TGTGCCAGCAGCTCTCGGCGGACAACCCGTGAAAGGGCCCAGTACTTC	CASSSRRTTRERAQYF
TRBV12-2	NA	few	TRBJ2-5	TGTGCAAGTCGCCCGTTTGAGACTAGCGGGAGTAAAGAGACCCAGTACTTC	CASRPFETSGSKETQYF
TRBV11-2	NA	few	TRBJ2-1	TGTGCCAGCAGCTTTAGGCGGGAACGGTTGAATGAGCAGTTCTTC	CASSFRRERLNEQFF
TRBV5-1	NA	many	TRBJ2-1	TGCGCCAGCAGCTTGGTTCCTCCGCCAGAGCAGTTCTTC	CASSLVPPPEQFF
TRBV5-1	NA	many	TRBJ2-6	TGCGCCAGCAGCCCAGGGAGCTCTGGGGCCAACGTCCTGACTTTC	CASSPGSSGANVLTF
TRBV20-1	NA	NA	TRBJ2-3	TGCAGTGCTAGATGGGCAGGAGGGACAGATACGCAGTATTTT	CSARWAGGTDTQYF
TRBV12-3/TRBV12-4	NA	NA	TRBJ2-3	TGTGCCAGCAGACGTACGGGGTCAGATACGCAGTATTTT	CASRRTGSDTQYF
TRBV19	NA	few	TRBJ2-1	TGTGCCAGTAATTACCGGAGTTTCTACAATGAGCAGTTCTTC	CASNYRSFYNEQFF
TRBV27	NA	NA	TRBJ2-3	TGTGCCAGCAGGACCTTTCGGGATACGCAGTATTTT	CASRTFRDTQYF
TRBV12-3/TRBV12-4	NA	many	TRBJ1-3	TGTGCCAGCAGTTTAGCGGCCCTCGGAAACACCATATATTTT	CASSLAALGNTIYF